What follows are 26 T cell receptor beta chains derived from one specimen sequenced in a study of cytomegalovirus exposure and HLA in healthy donors. In the PCR, 60 Vbeta and 13 Jbeta primers were used. Repertoires were generated with immunoSEQ multiplex PCR, while TCRdb's copy carries only in-frame clones and drops some. Here the sample table reports 80,000 to 100,000 clones. Source material: PBMCs. Every receptor here comes from a man over 45 in good health and CMV-seronegative.

This chain joins TRBV18 and TRBJ2-7; TRBD1 matches 7 bases. V gave up 4 bases and J gave up 7 bases; unmatched junction bases: 13. Germline loops: CDR1 KGHSH, CDR2 LQKENI. The CDR3 covers 15 residues. DNA for the CDR3: TGTGCCAGCTCACTCTACAGGGGACAGATCCAGGAGCAGTACTTC. Translating it yields CASSLYRGQIQEQYF.

The chain recombines TRBV28 with TRBJ1-5; TRBD1 agrees at 8 bases. The V and J ends lost 6 bases and 6 bases, in that order; junction bases with no gene match: 13. From germline, CDR1 is MDHEN and CDR2 SYDVKM. This CDR3 has 16 amino acids. The CDR3 loop is CASRVISGTGSQPQHF. CDR3 DNA: TGTGCCAGCAGGGTTATTTCCGGGACAGGTAGTCAGCCCCAGCATTTT. Together with reference TRBV28 and TRBJ1-5, the CDR3 gives the full variable domain: DVKVTQSSRYLVKRTGEKVFLECVQDMDHENMFWYRQDPGLGLRLIYFSYDVKMKEKGDIPEGYSVSREKKERFSLILESASTNQTSMYLCASRVISGTGSQPQHFGDGTRLSIL.

The chain combines TRBV9 with TRBJ2-5; TRBD2 aligns across 7 bases. The V gene end was trimmed by 5 bases and the J gene end by 2 bases; junction bases not matched to a gene: 9. The CDR3 loop spans 15 amino acids. The V gene's germline CDR1 is SGDLS and CDR2 YYNGEE. The CDR3 DNA follows: TGTGCCAGCAGAAAGGGAGGGACTGTACAAGAGACCCAGTACTTC. It translates to CASRKGGTVQETQYF.

The V and J genes are TRBV6-5 and TRBJ2-5; 7 bases align to TRBD2. TRBJ2-7 explains the end of the DNA better; the J call may be wrong. The CDR3 loop spans 16 amino acids. The germline V gene encodes CDR1 MNHEY and CDR2 SVGAGI. The CDR3 spells CASSYSLMGGYYEQYF. For the CDR3, the DNA is TGTGCCAGCAGTTACTCGTTGATGGGGGGGTACTACGAGCAGTACTTC.

The rearrangement uses TRBV18 and TRBJ2-7, with D perhaps matching TRBD1 (5 bases). The V end lost 3 bases, the J end lost 6 bases, and 15 bases lay between the germline ends. Germline V CDR1 and CDR2: KGHSH, LQKENI. The CDR3 contains 14 residues. The chain's CDR3 is CASSPGQGFVEQYF. The DNA of the CDR3 is TGTGCCAGCTCACCCGGCCAGGGCTTTGTCGAGCAGTACTTC.

The chain links TRBV28 to TRBJ1-6; TRBD1 aligns across 9 bases. After removal of 8 bases from V and 10 bases from J, the junction contained 6 bases not matched to a gene. Germline V gene data show CDR1 as MDHEN and CDR2 as SYDVKM. The CDR3 contains 13 residues. The CDR3 loop is CASWDRVASPLHF. The CDR3 bases are TGTGCCAGCTGGGACAGGGTGGCATCACCCCTCCACTTT.

The gene calls are TRBV7-2 and TRBJ2-3; D perhaps matches TRBD1 (5 bases). Trimming cost V 5 bases and J 10 bases, with 10 bases left between them. The germline V gene encodes CDR1 SGHTA and CDR2 FQGNSA. The CDR3 is made up of 11 amino acids. The DNA of the CDR3 is TGTGCCAGCAGCCGAGACAGTCCGCAGTATTTT. It encodes CASSRDSPQYF.

J is TRBJ2-2 and V is TRBV29-1, with TRBD1 identical over 10 bases. With V trimmed by 6 bases and J by 4 bases, 2 bases remained unmatched. In germline, CDR1 is SQVTM, CDR2 ANQGSEA. The CDR3 length is 13 residues. The CDR3 is CSVRTGGTGELFF. CDR3 DNA: TGCAGCGTACGGACAGGGGGCACCGGGGAGCTGTTTTTT.

The chain is built from TRBV19 and TRBJ2-7; 7 bases match TRBD2. Germline loops: CDR1 LNHDA, CDR2 SQIVND (reference sequence). J was trimmed by 6 bases and V by 6 bases; bases with no gene match: 11. The CDR3 is made up of 14 amino acids. The CDR3 nucleotides read TGTGCCAGTAGGACGGCGCTAGCGGTTGGCGAGCAGTACTTC. It codes for CASRTALAVGEQYF.

The chain carries TRBV7-3 and TRBJ2-5, with 8 bases aligning to TRBD1. V trimming: 4 bases; J trimming: 0 bases; junction bases outside the gene matches: 7. From germline, CDR1 is SGHTA and CDR2 FQGTGA. The CDR3 sequence is 16 residues long. The CDR3 is CASSSKTGENQETQYF. The CDR3 DNA is TGTGCCAGCAGCTCTAAGACAGGGGAGAACCAAGAGACCCAGTACTTC.

This rearrangement joins TRBV2 to TRBJ2-7; 9 nucleotides match TRBD1. The CDR3 extends over 15 amino acids. Germline V gene data show CDR1 as SNHLY and CDR2 as FYNNEI. Trimming cost V 7 bases and J 7 bases; bases outside gene matches: 14. In DNA form, the CDR3 reads TGTGCCAGCACCGAGGGGAACAGGGGGCTCGGAGAGCAGTACTTC. Translation gives CASTEGNRGLGEQYF. The whole variable domain, filled in from reference TRBV2 and TRBJ2-7, reads EPEVTQTPSHQVTQMGQEVILRCVPISNHLYFYWYRQILGQKVEFLVSFYNNEISEKSEIFDDQFSVERPDGSNFTLKIRSTKLEDSAMYFCASTEGNRGLGEQYFGPGTRLTVT.

The chain uses TRBV9 and TRBJ2-7, with 7 bases aligning to TRBD1. CDR3 length: 13 amino acids. Germline loops: CDR1 SGDLS, CDR2 YYNGEE. The J segment lost 7 bases and the V segment lost 3 bases, leaving 7 bases of the junction unmatched. CDR3 DNA: TGTGCCAGCAGCGGACAGGGTAGTGGGGAGCAGTACTTC. Its translation: CASSGQGSGEQYF.

The chain has TRBV7-3 and TRBJ2-6; 9 bases map to TRBD1. The germline V gene has CDR1 SGHTA and CDR2 FQGTGA. The CDR3 runs to 21 residues. With 5 bases clipped from V and 0 bases from J, the junction kept 17 bases outside the gene matches. The CDR3 loop is CASSPHPGTGFESSGANVLTF. CDR3 coding DNA: TGTGCCAGCAGCCCCCATCCCGGGACAGGGTTCGAAAGCTCTGGGGCCAACGTCCTGACTTTC.

The V and J genes are TRBV10-3 and TRBJ2-4; D possibly corresponds to TRBD1 (5 bases). The germline CDR1 and CDR2 sequences are ENHRY and SYGVKD. This CDR3 has 15 amino acids. V was shortened by 8 bases and J by 0 bases, with 14 bases between the two germline ends. Here the CDR3 DNA reads TGTGCCATCGGTGGGCAGGGTCTAGCCAAAAACATTCAGTACTTC. Translating it yields CAIGGQGLAKNIQYF.

V and J are TRBV5-1 and TRBJ2-3; TRBD1 matches 8 bases. The CDR3 spans 15 residues. CDR1 and CDR2 (germline): SGHRS, YFSETQ. CDR3 sequence: CATRPPGGPADTQYF. DNA of the CDR3: TGCGCTACCCGCCCCCCAGGGGGCCCCGCAGATACGCAGTATTTT.

V gene TRBV28 combines with J gene TRBJ1-1; D ambiguous. CDR3 length: 14 residues. Germline assignment: CDR1 MDHEN and CDR2 SYDVKM. V was trimmed by 6 bases and J by 0 bases, leaving 11 bases between them. The DNA for the CDR3 is TGTGCCAGCAGCCTATTTCGCGTGAACACTGAAGCTTTCTTT. This translates into CASSLFRVNTEAFF.

This chain uses TRBV11-2 with TRBJ2-7; 7 nucleotides agree with TRBD1. CDR1 and CDR2 from the germline V gene are SGHAT and FQNNGV. The CDR3 has 15 amino acids. V lost 7 bases and J lost 0; bases outside the gene matches: 9. Written as DNA, the CDR3 is TGTGCCAGCAACCAACAGGGGTTTCCCTCCTACGAGCAGTACTTC. Protein sequence: CASNQQGFPSYEQYF.

The chain employs TRBV29-1 and TRBJ2-3, with a tentative D call TRBD1 (6 bases). The CDR3 is 11 amino acids. V lost 6 bases to trimming and J lost 13 bases, with 17 bases between them. CDR1 SQVTM and CDR2 ANQGSEA come from the germline V gene. The DNA of the CDR3 is TGCAGCGTGTTACAGGGACCCTGGGAGTATTTT. Encoded protein: CSVLQGPWEYF.

The gene calls are TRBV7-2 and TRBJ1-2; 7 bases are a match to TRBD1. The CDR3 is 14 amino acids. Looked up from germline, CDR1 is SGHTA and CDR2 is FQGNSA. J was trimmed by 5 bases and V by 1 base; bases with no gene match: 4. The CDR3 sequence: CASSLDRGSYGYTF. Written as DNA, the CDR3 is TGTGCCAGCAGCTTAGACAGGGGATCGTATGGCTACACCTTC.

This rearrangement joins TRBV29-1 to TRBJ2-1; 7 bases are shared with TRBD1. Germline lookup yields CDR1 SQVTM and CDR2 ANQGSEA. The V gene end was trimmed by 3 bases and the J gene end by 2 bases; junction bases not matched to a gene: 10. The CDR3 has 16 residues. Here the CDR3 DNA reads TGCAGCGTTGACCGTGCCGGACAGGCCACCTACAATGAGCAGTTCTTC. The encoded protein is CSVDRAGQATYNEQFF.

The chain links TRBV4-3 to TRBJ2-1; 10 nucleotides line up with TRBD2. Germline V gene data show CDR1 as LGHNA and CDR2 as YSLEER. The CDR3 sequence is 17 residues long. Trimming removed 1 base from V and 6 bases from J; junction bases left unmatched: 9. The DNA for the CDR3 is TGCGCCAGCAGCCAAGCGTCCTTAGCGGGGGGCCTCAATGAGCAGTTCTTC. It yields the protein CASSQASLAGGLNEQFF.

This chain links TRBV27 with TRBJ2-1; D ambiguous. The CDR3 extends over 13 amino acids. CDR1 MNHEY and CDR2 SMNVEV come from the germline V gene (reference sequence). Trimming took 3 bases from V and 10 from J, leaving 13 bases between them. CDR3 sequence (DNA): TGTGCCAGCAGTTTTGGGCCACGCCAAGAGCAGTTCTTC. This encodes CASSFGPRQEQFF.

The chain has TRBV10-3 and TRBJ1-1, with D maybe TRBD1 (6 bases). Trimming cost V 0 bases and J 8 bases, with 10 bases left between them. CDR1 is ENHRY and CDR2 is SYGVKD in the germline V gene. This CDR3 has 13 residues. CDR3 protein: CAISESTGIEAFF. CDR3 bases: TGTGCCATCAGTGAGTCCACAGGGATAGAAGCTTTCTTT.

The chain couples TRBV27 to TRBJ2-7, with a tentative D call TRBD1 (7 bases). CDR3 size: 16 residues. Germline CDR1 is MNHEY and CDR2 is SMNVEV (reference sequence). Trimming left V 6 bases short and J 6 bases short, with 24 bases between. CDR3 bases: TGTGCCAGCAGAAACAGGGGACGAGCGGGCGGAGGCGAGCAGTACTTC. Translating it yields CASRNRGRAGGGEQYF.

The gene calls are TRBV9 and TRBJ2-3; possibly TRBD2 for D (7 bases). In germline, CDR1 is SGDLS, CDR2 YYNGEE. The length of the CDR3 is 16 residues. The ends were cut back, 0 bases at V and 0 bases at J, with 11 bases in the middle. The chain's CDR3 is CASSVVGGRSTDTQYF. DNA for the CDR3: TGTGCCAGCAGCGTAGTCGGGGGGCGGAGCACAGATACGCAGTATTTT.

The J gene is TRBJ2-5, the V gene TRBV28, with a tentative D call TRBD2 (5 bases). CDR3 size: 14 residues. Germline V gene lookup returns CDR1 MDHEN and CDR2 SYDVKM. With 3 bases removed from V and 6 bases from J, the gap between germline ends came to 14 bases. CDR3 DNA sequence: TGTGCCAGCAGTTTTTTCGGGATTAGGAAGACCCAGTACTTC. Translating it yields CASSFFGIRKTQYF.